Listed below are T cell receptor beta chains from one sample, sequenced in a study of cytomegalovirus exposure and HLA in healthy donors. TCRdb's copy holds only in-frame clones and misses some; the assay was immunoSEQ multiplex PCR. In the table there are under 250,000 clones, about 78% of which are singletons. Sequencing was done on a sample of PBMCs. The receptors were sampled from a male donor in good health and CMV-seronegative. CDR3s include the opening cysteine and the closing phenylalanine or tryptophan. D genes are given only for firm matches. Clone size, where shown, is once, few, many, or a class for clones that have expanded.

NA	NA	TRBV4-2	TRBJ2-7	TGTGCCAGCAGCCAAGAAGACAGGGGAGGGTCCGAGCAGTACTTC	CASSQEDRGGSEQYF
TRBD1	NA	TRBV28	TRBJ2-5	TGTGCCAGTATGAGCAGGGGGCGCGTAGAGACCCAGTACTTC	CASMSRGRVETQYF
NA	NA	TRBV28	TRBJ1-1	TGTGCCAGCAGTTTTCTTCCCACAGGAGGGACTGAAGCTTTCTTT	CASSFLPTGGTEAFF
TRBD1	NA	TRBV28	TRBJ1-2	TGTGCCAGCAGTCCCGGGACAGGGTACGGCTACACCTTC	CASSPGTGYGYTF
TRBD2	NA	TRBV9	TRBJ2-5	TGTGCCAGCAGCGTCTCTCCGGGACTAGCTTCACTACAAGAGACCCAGTACTTC	CASSVSPGLASLQETQYF
NA	few	TRBV5-4	TRBJ1-3	TGTGCCAGCAGCTTGGCTACAGGGAGCTCTGGAAACACCATATATTTT	CASSLATGSSGNTIYF
TRBD2	NA	TRBV5-1	TRBJ2-3	TGCGCCAGCAGCTTCGAACTAGCGGGGTCAGATACGCAGTATTTT	CASSFELAGSDTQYF
TRBD1	NA	TRBV5-5	TRBJ1-4	TGTGCCAGCAGCTCGCTCTTCCGGGACAGGGTATTGAATGAAAAACTGTTTTTT	CASSSLFRDRVLNEKLFF
TRBD1	few	TRBV18	TRBJ2-2	TGTGCCAGCTCTCACAACAGGGGGTCGAACACCGGGGAGCTGTTTTTT	CASSHNRGSNTGELFF
NA	NA	TRBV7-2	TRBJ1-5	TGTGCCAGCAGCTTACCAGGCAATCAGCCCCAGCATTTT	CASSLPGNQPQHF
TRBD1	NA	TRBV19	TRBJ2-5	TGTGCCAGTAGTTCGGGACAGTTTCAAGAGACCCAGTACTTC	CASSSGQFQETQYF
TRBD1	NA	TRBV7-6	TRBJ1-5	TGTGCCAGCAGCTTAGGGGCAGGACAGGGGACAGGTCAGCCCCAGCATTTT	CASSLGAGQGTGQPQHF
NA	NA	TRBV5-4	TRBJ2-1	TGTGCCAGCAGCTTGGTAGACAATCAGGATGAGCAGTTCTTC	CASSLVDNQDEQFF
NA	NA	TRBV9	TRBJ2-7	TGTGCCAGCAGCGTAGGCGGCGGGACAGACGAGCAGTACTTC	CASSVGGGTDEQYF
TRBD2	NA	TRBV7-8	TRBJ2-7	TGTGCCAGCAGCCCATCCTCCGGGCTAGCGGGCTCCTACGAGCAGTACTTC	CASSPSSGLAGSYEQYF
TRBD2	once	TRBV19	TRBJ2-2	TGTGCCAGTAGTATTCGGGGGGCGAACACCGGGGAGCTGTTTTTT	CASSIRGANTGELFF
TRBD1	NA	TRBV5-1	TRBJ2-7	TGCGCCAGCAGCTTGGGGGGACAGGTAAAGGGCTACGAGCAGTACTTC	CASSLGGQVKGYEQYF
TRBD1	NA	TRBV5-1	TRBJ2-7	TGCGCCAGCAGCTTTGGACAGGGGGCCTCCTACGAGCAGTACTTC	CASSFGQGASYEQYF
NA	NA	TRBV5-1	TRBJ2-1	TGCGCCAGCAGCACTAACTACAATGAGCAGTTCTTC	CASSTNYNEQFF
NA	NA	TRBV7-2	TRBJ2-7	TGTGCCAGCAGCTACCGGGACTCTTCGACGGAGCAGTACTTC	CASSYRDSSTEQYF
TRBD1	NA	TRBV7-9	TRBJ1-5	TGTGCCAGCAGCTTAGCAGGGGGCCCCAATCAGCCCCAGCATTTT	CASSLAGGPNQPQHF
TRBD1	NA	TRBV18	TRBJ1-2	TGTGCCAGCTCACCGAACCATGGGACAGACGATAACTATGGCTACACCTTC	CASSPNHGTDDNYGYTF
TRBD1	NA	TRBV9	TRBJ2-3	TGTGCCAGCAGCGTAGCCCCTCGAGGGACAGGGGTTGGCACAGATACGCAGTATTTT	CASSVAPRGTGVGTDTQYF
TRBD1	NA	TRBV2	TRBJ1-2	TGTGCCAGCACCAGAACCCCAACAGGGGGCGGGGGCTACACCTTC	CASTRTPTGGGGYTF
NA	NA	TRBV30	TRBJ1-1	TGTGCCTGGAGGGGCGGCGGGGGTCCCGCTTTCTTT	CAWRGGGGPAFF
NA	NA	TRBV6-4	TRBJ2-1	TGTGCCAGCAGTCCATCTCAGGCATCCACCGAGCAGTTCTTC	CASSPSQASTEQFF
NA	NA	TRBV6-1	TRBJ2-5	TGTGCCGTCGCGACGGGAAGGGGGTCGGAGACCCAGTACTTC	CAVATGRGSETQYF
TRBD1	NA	TRBV6-5	TRBJ2-5	TGTGCCAGCAGAAAAACAGGGGGGCAAGAGACCCAGTACTTC	CASRKTGGQETQYF
TRBD2	NA	TRBV5-1	TRBJ2-5	TGCGCCAGCAGCATAGGACTAGCGGGAGAGACCCAGTACTTC	CASSIGLAGETQYF
TRBD1	NA	TRBV18	TRBJ1-2	TGTGCCAGCTCACCGCTTAGACAGGGCGGACCAGCGGGCTACACCTTC	CASSPLRQGGPAGYTF
TRBD2	NA	TRBV19	TRBJ2-7	TGTGCCAGTAGTCCTCGACTAGCGGGAGGGCCGGGGTCCTACGAGCAGTACTTC	CASSPRLAGGPGSYEQYF
TRBD1	NA	TRBV18	TRBJ1-5	TGTGCCAGCTCTCTCAGACAGGGGGACCAGCCCCAGCATTTT	CASSLRQGDQPQHF
TRBD1	NA	TRBV19	TRBJ2-7	TGTGCCAGTAGTAGAAGACAGGGACAGCGAGAGCAGTACTTC	CASSRRQGQREQYF
TRBD1	NA	TRBV5-1	TRBJ1-2	TGCGCCAGCAGCTTAAACCAGGGGGGTAGCTATGGCTACACCTTC	CASSLNQGGSYGYTF
NA	NA	TRBV2	TRBJ2-7	TGTGCCAGCAGTGAGGACATCGCCTATGAGCAGTACTTC	CASSEDIAYEQYF
NA	NA	TRBV11-2	TRBJ1-4	TGTGCCAGCAGCTTAGATCTTGAGCGAGAAAAACTGTTTTTT	CASSLDLEREKLFF
NA	NA	TRBV7-9	TRBJ1-2	TGTGCCAGCAGCTTACGGGGGACGACCCAGAATGGCTACACCTTC	CASSLRGTTQNGYTF
NA	few	TRBV5-8	TRBJ1-1	TGTGCCAGCAGCTTTCGACAGGCCACTGAAGCTTTCTTT	CASSFRQATEAFF
NA	few	TRBV29-1	TRBJ1-4	TGCAGCGTTAGACCCGCGGGGGAAAAACTGTTTTTT	CSVRPAGEKLFF
NA	NA	TRBV11-2	TRBJ1-4	TGTGCCAGCAGCTTAGAACTGGGAGCTAATGAAAAACTGTTTTTT	CASSLELGANEKLFF
NA	NA	TRBV6-1	TRBJ1-4	TGTGCCAGCAGCTCAGCCGGGACGGGGGGCGAAAAACTGTTTTTT	CASSSAGTGGEKLFF
NA	NA	TRBV25-1	TRBJ2-3	TGTGCCAGCAGTGAAGACAGCAACACAGATACGCAGTATTTT	CASSEDSNTDTQYF
TRBD2	few	TRBV9	TRBJ2-1	TGTGCCAGCAGCGCTAGCGGGAGGGCCGGAAATGAGCAGTTCTTC	CASSASGRAGNEQFF
TRBD2	NA	TRBV27	TRBJ2-2	TGTGCCAGCCGGGTGGTAGCGGGAGTTAACACCGGGGAGCTGTTTTTT	CASRVVAGVNTGELFF
NA	few	TRBV5-1	TRBJ1-2	TGCGCCAGCAGCTCTAGAACTGCTGTAGGCTATGGCTACACCTTC	CASSSRTAVGYGYTF
TRBD2	NA	TRBV6-1	TRBJ2-7	TGTGCCACCAAGGGACTAGCGCCGTCCTACGAGCAGTACTTC	CATKGLAPSYEQYF
NA	NA	TRBV19	TRBJ1-2	TGTGCCAGTAGTACGGCTTTGAGGAACGGCTACACCTTC	CASSTALRNGYTF
NA	NA	TRBV5-1	TRBJ2-7	TGCGCCAGCAGCTTAAACAGGGCCTACGAGCAGTACTTC	CASSLNRAYEQYF
TRBD2	NA	TRBV7-2	TRBJ2-7	TGTGCCAGCAGCCAGGGACTAGCAACCCACGAGCAGTACTTC	CASSQGLATHEQYF
NA	NA	TRBV7-2	TRBJ2-1	TGTGCCAGCAGCTACGCCGGGACAGGGACTAGACTGGGTGAGCAGTTCTTC	CASSYAGTGTRLGEQFF
NA	NA	TRBV19	TRBJ2-7	TGTGCCAGTAGTACGGACAGAGCTTACGAGCAGTACTTC	CASSTDRAYEQYF
NA	NA	TRBV25-1	TRBJ2-3	TGTGCCAGCAGTGAGGCACGAGGCTACACAGATACGCAGTATTTT	CASSEARGYTDTQYF
TRBD1	many	TRBV7-8	TRBJ2-7	TGTGCCAGCAGCTTAGGACCCGGGACAGGTCGGGAGCAGTACTTC	CASSLGPGTGREQYF
TRBD2	once	TRBV29-1	TRBJ2-4	TGCAGCGTCGCCGGGACTAGCGTTGGAGGCCAAAACATTCAGTACTTC	CSVAGTSVGGQNIQYF
NA	NA	TRBV28	TRBJ1-4	TGTGCCGGGCAAACTAATGAAAAACTGTTTTTT	CAGQTNEKLFF
TRBD1	NA	TRBV9	TRBJ2-7	TGTGCCAGCAGCGTAGTCGGGACAGGGGACTACGAGCAGTACTTC	CASSVVGTGDYEQYF
NA	NA	TRBV5-8	TRBJ2-7	TGTGCCAGCAGCTTGGTTCCAGCCTACGAGCAGTACTTC	CASSLVPAYEQYF
NA	NA	TRBV2	TRBJ2-1	TGTGCCAGCAGTGAAAACAGGATTTCCTACAATGAGCAGTTCTTC	CASSENRISYNEQFF
NA	NA	TRBV6-1	TRBJ2-3	TGTGCTTTGACCCCCGGGTCGAGGCGCACAGATACGCAGTATTTT	CALTPGSRRTDTQYF
NA	NA	TRBV5-8	TRBJ2-1	TGTGCCAGCAGCTTCCGTAGTCAAAGCTCCTACAATGAGCAGTTCTTC	CASSFRSQSSYNEQFF